A selection of T cell receptor beta chains follows, all from one sample in a study of vaccination effects on CD4 cells after COVID-19. Using immunoSEQ multiplex PCR, the repertoire was profiled, and TCRdb retains in-frame clones only, with some absent. The sample carries tens of thousands of clones, under 75% recorded once. The antigens for these receptors are not known. The specimen was CD4+ T cells from PBMCs cultured with HCoV-OC43 spike peptides, collected before COVID-19 vaccination. The receptors were sampled from a human donor who received a COVID-19 vaccine. Both conserved end residues are trimmed from each CDR3. A row's size may be missing; if present it is once, few, many or a size class.

j_call | v_call | clone_size | cdr3_aa
TRBJ1-6 | TRBV28 | . | ASSSGTGSSYNSPLH
TRBJ1-6 | TRBV19 | . | ASSMPGVGSSPLH
TRBJ2-1 | TRBV7-2 | few | ASRRTSGGSYNEQF
TRBJ2-2 | TRBV9 | once | ASSVRSSGTGELF
TRBJ1-3 | TRBV6-5 | few | ASSRGWGSGNTIY
TRBJ1-2 | TRBV6-2/TRBV6-3 | . | ASSYSGDNYGYT
TRBJ1-1 | TRBV6-5 | . | ASSFGRGGTEAF
TRBJ2-1 | TRBV24-1 | . | ATSDSGTGSNEQF
TRBJ1-3 | TRBV19 | . | ASYDPGHYSGNTIY
TRBJ2-1 | TRBV10-1 | . | ASSRQGGNEQF
TRBJ1-2 | TRBV12-3/TRBV12-4 | . | ASGSTGGGYT
TRBJ2-5 | TRBV30 | . | AWSVLWVTGGQETQY
TRBJ2-6 | TRBV19 | . | ASSIPGSGANVLT
TRBJ1-3 | TRBV29-1 | . | SALHNSGNTIY
TRBJ2-2 | TRBV2 | few | ASSLWGPNTGELF
TRBJ2-5 | TRBV12-3/TRBV12-4 | once | ASGQGETQY